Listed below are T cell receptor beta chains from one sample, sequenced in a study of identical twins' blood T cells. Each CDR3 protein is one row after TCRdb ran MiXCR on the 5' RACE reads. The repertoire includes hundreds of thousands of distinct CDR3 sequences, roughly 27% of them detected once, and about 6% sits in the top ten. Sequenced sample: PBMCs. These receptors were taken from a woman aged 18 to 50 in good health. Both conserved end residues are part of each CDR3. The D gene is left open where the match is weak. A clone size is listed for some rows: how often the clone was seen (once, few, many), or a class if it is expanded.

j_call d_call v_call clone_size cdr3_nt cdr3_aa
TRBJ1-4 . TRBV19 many TGTGCCAGGGGTTGGGCTAATGAAAAACTGTTTTTT CARGWANEKLFF
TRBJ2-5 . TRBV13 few TGTGCCAGCAGCTTAGGGACAGACCAAGAGACCCAGTACTTC CASSLGTDQETQYF
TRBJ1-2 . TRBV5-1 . TGCGCCAGCAGCTTGAAGGGCGGCGGGAGCTATGGCTACACCTTC CASSLKGGGSYGYTF
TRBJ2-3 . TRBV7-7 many TGTGCCAGCAGCTTAGTGGGTGGACTCGGGGATACGCAGTATTTT CASSLVGGLGDTQYF
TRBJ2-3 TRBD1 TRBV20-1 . TGCAGTTTGGACAGGGCGGAAGATACGCAGTATTTT CSLDRAEDTQYF
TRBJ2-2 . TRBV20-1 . TGCAGTGCTAGGGAGGGCGGAGGGGGGCTGTTTTTT CSAREGGGGLFF
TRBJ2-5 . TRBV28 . TGTGCCAGCAGTTTCGCCTCGCGCGGAATTCAAGAGACCCAGTACTTC CASSFASRGIQETQYF
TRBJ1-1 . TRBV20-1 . TGCAGTGCTACCGGGACGGTAATGAACACTGAAGCTTTCTTT CSATGTVMNTEAFF
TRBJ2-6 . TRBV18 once TGTGCCAGCTCAGTGTATCAGGGGGCCAACGTCCTGACTTTC CASSVYQGANVLTF
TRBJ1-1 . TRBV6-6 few TGTGCCAGCAATGTGGAGAACACTGAAGCTTTCTTT CASNVENTEAFF
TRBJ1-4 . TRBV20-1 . TGCAGTGCTAGACTAATACGGGGTGAAAAACTGTTTTTT CSARLIRGEKLFF
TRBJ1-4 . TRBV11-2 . TGTGCCAGCAGCTTAGAAGGGGGAAATGAAAAACTGTTTTTT CASSLEGGNEKLFF
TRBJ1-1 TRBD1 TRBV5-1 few TGCGCCAGCAGCTCGATACAGGGGAGCACTGAAGCTTTCTTT CASSSIQGSTEAFF
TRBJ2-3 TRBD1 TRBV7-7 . TGTGCTAGCAGCCCTACGACCGACAGGGGCCGCACAGATACGCAGTATTTT CASSPTTDRGRTDTQYF
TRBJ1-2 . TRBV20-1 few TGCAGTGCCCTCGGGGGGACGGGATCCTATGGCTACACCTTC CSALGGTGSYGYTF
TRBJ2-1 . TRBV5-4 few TGTGCCAGCAGCTTCGGGGGAGCTGTATTCTTC CASSFGGAVFF
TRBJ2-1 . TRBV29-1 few TGCAGCGTTGAAGTCCGGATCTACAATGAGCAGTTCTTC CSVEVRIYNEQFF
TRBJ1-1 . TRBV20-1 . TGCAGTGCTAGAGTTACAGGGCCGTTTACTGAAGCTTTCTTT CSARVTGPFTEAFF
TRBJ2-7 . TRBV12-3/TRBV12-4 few TGTGCCAGCAGCGACAGCAGCCTAGACAGCTACGAGCAGTACTTC CASSDSSLDSYEQYF
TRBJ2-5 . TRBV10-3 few TGTGCCATCGGGGTTCGTGAGACCCAGTACTTC CAIGVRETQYF
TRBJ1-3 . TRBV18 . TGTGCCAGCTCAAGGTCGACAGAAGGAAACACCATATATTTT CASSRSTEGNTIYF
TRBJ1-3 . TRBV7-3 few TGTGCCAGCAGCCTTAACCGGACTCCGAGGACTGGAAACACCATATATTTT CASSLNRTPRTGNTIYF
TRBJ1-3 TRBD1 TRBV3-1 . TGTGCCAGCAGCCATCTCCGGGACAGGCAACTTTTCTCTGGAAACACCATATATTTT CASSHLRDRQLFSGNTIYF
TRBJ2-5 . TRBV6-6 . TGTGCCAGCAGTACGACTAGGATAATACAAGAGACCCAGTACTTC CASSTTRIIQETQYF
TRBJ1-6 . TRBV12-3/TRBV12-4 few TGTGCCAGCAGCTCTCTCTATTCACCCCTCCACTTT CASSSLYSPLHF
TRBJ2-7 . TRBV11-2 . TGTGCCAGCAGCTTACGCCAACAGTGGGCTTACGAGCAGTACTTC CASSLRQQWAYEQYF
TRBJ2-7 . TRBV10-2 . TGCGCCAGCAGTGATGGGCTTACCGAGCAGTACTTC CASSDGLTEQYF
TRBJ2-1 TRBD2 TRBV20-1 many TGCAGTGCTTCGACTAGCCGATCCTACAATGAGCAGTTCTTC CSASTSRSYNEQFF
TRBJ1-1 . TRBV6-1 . TGTGCCAGCAAGGGACTTACCTTAAACACTGAAGCTTTCTTT CASKGLTLNTEAFF
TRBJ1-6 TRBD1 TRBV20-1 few TGCAGTGCTAGGACCGGGACAGGTAGAAATTCACCCCTCCACTTT CSARTGTGRNSPLHF
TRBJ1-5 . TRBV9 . TGTGCCAGCAGCGTAGACCAGGGCAACAATCAGCCCCAGCATTTT CASSVDQGNNQPQHF
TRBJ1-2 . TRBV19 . TGTGCCAGTAGTATTGAGGCTAACTATGGCTACACCTTC CASSIEANYGYTF
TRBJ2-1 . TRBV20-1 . TGCAGTGCTAGATCATCCGGGACACGTAGCTACAATGAGCAGTTCTTC CSARSSGTRSYNEQFF
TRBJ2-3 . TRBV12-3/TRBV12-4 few TGTGCCAGCAGTCCCTCTCGCAATACGCAGTATTTT CASSPSRNTQYF
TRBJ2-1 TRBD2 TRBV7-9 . TGTGCCAGCTACCGACTAGCGAGCTACATAAGGCACAATGAGCAGTTCTTC CASYRLASYIRHNEQFF
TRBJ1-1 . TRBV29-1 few TGCAGCGTTGAAGAAGATGGAAACACTGAAGCTTTCTTT CSVEEDGNTEAFF
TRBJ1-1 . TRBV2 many TGTGCCAGCAGAGGGAGGGGTCTGAACACTGAAGCTTTCTTT CASRGRGLNTEAFF
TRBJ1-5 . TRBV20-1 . TGCAGTGCTAGAGACCGGCAGTTCAATCAACCCCAGCATTTT CSARDRQFNQPQHF
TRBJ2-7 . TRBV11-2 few TGTGCCAGCAGCTTATCTCAGGGTAACCCCTACGAGCAGTACTTC CASSLSQGNPYEQYF
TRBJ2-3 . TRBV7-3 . TGTGTCAGCAGCTTAGGCAGTTTCACAGATACGCAGTATTTT CVSSLGSFTDTQYF
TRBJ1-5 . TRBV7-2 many TGTGCCAGCAGCTTAGGAGAATATAGCAATCAGCCCCAGCATTTT CASSLGEYSNQPQHF
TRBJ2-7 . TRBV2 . TGTGCCAGCAACCAGGGGCCCTACGAGCAGTACTTC CASNQGPYEQYF
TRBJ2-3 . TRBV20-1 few TGCAGTGCTAGAGAGGGTGGGCGATCGAACACAGATACGCAGTATTTT CSAREGGRSNTDTQYF
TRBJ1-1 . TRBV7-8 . TGTGCCAGCAGCTTCCGGCTGGACTCTACGCTTAACACTGAAGCTTTCTTT CASSFRLDSTLNTEAFF
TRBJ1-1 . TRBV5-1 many TGCGCCAGCAGCGGAGTTTCGGGGGTAATGAACACTGAAGCTTTCTTT CASSGVSGVMNTEAFF
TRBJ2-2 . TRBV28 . TGTGCCAGCAGTTTTCAGGGGCGGATAACCGGGGAGCTGTTTTTT CASSFQGRITGELFF
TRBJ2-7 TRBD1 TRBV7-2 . TGTGCCAGCAGTCGACAGGGATACTACGAGCAGTACTTC CASSRQGYYEQYF
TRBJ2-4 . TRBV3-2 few TGTGCCAGCAGCCAAGATCGGCGGGACGGCAAAAACATTCAGTACTTC CASSQDRRDGKNIQYF
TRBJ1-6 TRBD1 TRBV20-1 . TGCAGTGCGCCTACAGGGGAAATGGGTTCACCCCTCCACTTT CSAPTGEMGSPLHF
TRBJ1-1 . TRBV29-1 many TGCAGCTTCCGGGCCTCCATGGAAGCTTTCTTT CSFRASMEAFF
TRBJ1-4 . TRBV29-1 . TGCAGAGTTAGGCGGGGAATAGATGAAAAACTGTTTTTT CRVRRGIDEKLFF
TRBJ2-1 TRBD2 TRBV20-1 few TGCAGTGCTAGAGAATTGTGGGGAGGTGCGGGGGACAATGAGCAGTTCTTC CSARELWGGAGDNEQFF
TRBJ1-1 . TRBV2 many TGTGCCAGCAGTGGTGGAGGGTGGGACACTGAAGCTTTCTTT CASSGGGWDTEAFF
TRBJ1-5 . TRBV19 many TGTGCCAGTAGTATTAACACGATCAATCAGCCCCAGCATTTT CASSINTINQPQHF
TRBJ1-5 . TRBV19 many TGTGCCAGTAGTGGCCAATGGCAGCCCCAGCATTTT CASSGQWQPQHF
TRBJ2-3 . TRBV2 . TGTGCCAGCAGTGGAGTGTCGCCAGATACGCAGTATTTT CASSGVSPDTQYF
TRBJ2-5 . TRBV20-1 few TGCAGTGCTACTTACTTGGAGACCCAGTACTTC CSATYLETQYF